These 18 T cell receptor beta chains originate from one sample sequenced in a study of T-cell reconstitution after alpha-beta-depleted transplantation in children. A library of TCRbeta sequences, prepared with unique molecular identifiers, was generated. TCRdb processed the PCR reads anew with MiXCR; each CDR3 protein has one entry. Of more than 200,000 distinct CDR3 sequences in the sample, about 8.2% were seen once. The sequences come from PBMCs, mostly from graft donor cells, collected 360 days after TCRalphabeta/CD19-depleted stem cell transplant. The source of these receptors is a male patient between 2 and 10 years old who had a stem cell transplant for acute myeloid leukemia, so the T cells may come from the graft donor.

This clonotype was seen a few times. The gene calls are TRBV20-1 and TRBJ2-7; D may be TRBD2 (5 bases). This CDR3 is built from 13 residues. Germline V gene data show CDR1 as DFQATT and CDR2 as SNEGSKA (reference sequence). Trimming shortened V by 3 bases and J by 2 bases, and 11 bases separated the two germline ends. Here the CDR3 reads CSARRGSPYEQYF. The CDR3 DNA reads TGCAGTGCTAGGCGAGGGAGCCCCTACGAGCAGTACTTC.

This clonotype showed up many times. The chain links TRBV10-3 to TRBJ2-3, with D maybe TRBD1 (6 bases). The CDR3 is 16 amino acids. The V gene lost 4 bases and the J gene lost 0 bases, with 14 bases spanning the gap. Germline V lookup: CDR1 ENHRY, CDR2 SYGVKD. CDR3 sequence (DNA): TGTGCCATCAGTGCAACAGGGCCCCTTAGCACAGATACGCAGTATTTT. Its translation: CAISATGPLSTDTQYF.

This clonotype was seen at least ten times. The V and J genes are TRBV4-3 and TRBJ2-5; no clear D. Between the trimmed V and J ends, which lost 1 base and 1 base, there was a span of 7 bases. CDR1 LGHNA and CDR2 YSLEER come from the germline V gene. This CDR3 is 14 amino acids long. The CDR3 sequence is CASSQGNSQETQYF. In DNA, the CDR3 is TGCGCCAGCAGCCAAGGGAACAGCCAAGAGACCCAGTACTTC.

This clonotype was counted only a few times. The chain combines TRBV12-3 or TRBV12-4 with TRBJ1-2; D is ambiguous. There are 13 residues in the CDR3. Trimming took off 6 bases at V and 5 bases at J, with 13 bases between the two ends. The CDR3 here is CASSPGGWYGYTF. CDR3 DNA sequence: TGTGCCAGCAGCCCGGGAGGGTGGTATGGCTACACCTTC.

This clonotype was seen at least ten times. V and J are TRBV5-1 and TRBJ2-3; D not certain. CDR1 SGHRS and CDR2 YFSETQ come from the germline V gene. The ends were cut back, 2 bases at V and 2 bases at J, with 9 bases in the middle. The CDR3 is made up of 14 amino acids. CDR3 sequence (DNA): TGCGCCAGCAGCTTCCGACAAGACACAGATACGCAGTATTTT. This sequence encodes CASSFRQDTDTQYF.

This clonotype was counted ten times or more. This chain uses TRBV20-1 with TRBJ1-3; D unresolved. Per the germline V gene, CDR1 is DFQATT and CDR2 is SNEGSKA (reference sequence). Between the trimmed V and J ends, which lost 3 bases and 2 bases, there was a span of 11 bases. This CDR3 contains 14 residues. The CDR3 DNA is TGCAGTGCTAGGGCGTTGAGTGCTGGAAACACCATATATTTT. Translation: CSARALSAGNTIYF.

Only a few counts were recorded for this clonotype. The chain employs TRBV18 and TRBJ1-2, with no clear D. The CDR3 has 15 residues. The V end was cut by 5 bases, the J end by 0 bases, with 13 bases between. Germline CDR1 KGHSH, CDR2 LQKENI. Here the CDR3 reads CASSSIHLANYGYTF. Here the CDR3 DNA reads TGTGCCAGCTCATCGATACACCTAGCTAACTATGGCTACACCTTC.

The chain's CDR3 is CASSYPSNEQFF. The CDR3 DNA is TGTGCCAGCAGTTACCCGAGCAATGAGCAGTTCTTC. The chain combines TRBV6-5 with TRBJ2-1; D is uncertain. The CDR3 has 12 amino acids. Germline V gene sequence: CDR1 MNHEY, CDR2 SVGAGI. Trimming cost V 2 bases and J 6 bases, with 5 bases left between them.

This chain joins TRBV5-1 and TRBJ1-1, with D possibly matching TRBD1 (6 bases). Germline V lookup: CDR1 SGHRS, CDR2 YFSETQ. The CDR3 consists of 14 residues. Trimming stripped 4 bases from V and 0 bases from J, with 10 bases between. CDR3 DNA sequence: TGCGCCAGCAGCACCACAGGGTTGAACACTGAAGCTTTCTTT. Protein: CASSTTGLNTEAFF.

There are a few counts of this clonotype. The chain employs TRBV6-6 and TRBJ2-3; TRBD2 might be the D (7 bases). Trimming cost V 8 bases and J 1 base, with 10 bases left between them. The CDR3 sequence is 13 residues long. Germline CDR1 is MNHNY and CDR2 is SVGAGI (reference sequence). Here the CDR3 DNA reads TGTGCCAGCGGGGGGGCAGGCACAGATACGCAGTATTTT. Amino acid sequence: CASGGAGTDTQYF.

Many counts were recorded for this clonotype. V is TRBV5-1 and J is TRBJ2-3; TRBD1 aligns across 7 bases. This CDR3 is 15 amino acids long. The J segment lost 2 bases and the V segment lost 0 bases, leaving 3 bases of the junction unmatched. The germline CDR1 and CDR2 sequences are SGHRS and YFSETQ. CDR3 in DNA: TGCGCCAGCAGCTTGGGACAGGGTTACACAGATACGCAGTATTTT. Translating it yields CASSLGQGYTDTQYF.

In this sample, this clonotype turned up many times. Here the CDR3 reads CAISGGLAWTDTQYF. CDR3 in DNA: TGTGCCATCAGTGGCGGGCTAGCATGGACAGATACGCAGTATTTT. V gene TRBV10-3 combines with J gene TRBJ2-3, with a possible D match to TRBD2 (5 bases). This CDR3 has 15 amino acids. The V end was cut by 4 bases, the J end by 3 bases, with 14 bases between. The germline CDR1 and CDR2 sequences are ENHRY and SYGVKD.

At least ten counts were recorded for this clonotype. The chain employs TRBV20-1 and TRBJ2-1; 9 bases are a match to TRBD2. Trimming at V came to 3 bases and at J to 1 base, leaving 10 bases not matched to a gene. This CDR3 has 17 amino acids. CDR1 and CDR2 from the germline V gene are DFQATT and SNEGSKA (reference sequence). CDR3 sequence: CSARAPWSGGSYNEQFF. For the CDR3, the DNA is TGCAGTGCTAGGGCCCCCTGGAGCGGGGGGTCCTACAATGAGCAGTTCTTC.

This clonotype was found a few times. The CDR3 DNA is TGTGCCAGCAGCAACCGGGACAGGAGGGTAGCGGGAGCCTTCTACGAGCAGTACTTC. Protein product: CASSNRDRRVAGAFYEQYF. The rearrangement joins TRBV11-2 to TRBJ2-7, with a possible D match to TRBD2 (9 bases). Germline V gives CDR1 SGHAT, CDR2 FQNNGV. Trimming stripped 5 bases from V and 3 bases from J, with 29 bases between. There are 19 residues in the CDR3.

This clonotype was detected only a few times. The chain links TRBV10-3 to TRBJ2-7; 10 bases are a match to TRBD1. CDR1 is ENHRY and CDR2 is SYGVKD in the germline V gene. Losses at the gene ends were 8 bases for V and 1 base for J; bases not matched to a gene: 8. The CDR3 runs to 15 residues. DNA of the CDR3: TGTGCCATCCTCTCCGGGACAGGGGATTCCTACGAGCAGTACTTC. Translation gives CAILSGTGDSYEQYF.

This clonotype occurred many times. CDR3 coding DNA: TGTGCCAGCTCGATGGGGACAGGGGCTTGGGATGAGCAGTTCTTC. As protein: CASSMGTGAWDEQFF. V is TRBV12-3 or TRBV12-4 and J is TRBJ2-1; 10 bases line up with TRBD1. V shed 8 bases, J shed 8 bases, and the junction held 12 bases outside the gene matches. The CDR3 totals 15 residues.

This clonotype was counted many times. The chain employs TRBV28 and TRBJ2-7; 9 bases align to TRBD2. J was trimmed by 4 bases and V by 3 bases; bases with no gene match: 10. This CDR3 has 16 residues. Germline CDR1 and CDR2: MDHEN and SYDVKM. CDR3 amino acids: CASSLAGSGSWYEQYF. The CDR3 DNA reads as TGTGCCAGCAGTTTGGCCGGTAGCGGGAGTTGGTACGAGCAGTACTTC.

This clonotype was counted ten times or more. V is TRBV5-1 and J is TRBJ2-1; 7 bases agree with TRBD1. V lost 2 bases to trimming and J lost 6 bases; unmatched junction nucleotides: 8. Germline V gene lookup returns CDR1 SGHRS and CDR2 YFSETQ. The CDR3 is 15 residues long. The CDR3 sequence: CASSFSPGQPNEQFF. The CDR3, as DNA: TGCGCCAGCAGCTTTTCCCCGGGACAGCCCAATGAGCAGTTCTTC.